Included here is one T cell receptor beta chain sequence, with context. The antigen is not known. These data come from a study of cytomegalovirus exposure and HLA in healthy donors. At the level of the study: The 90 to 150 validation repertoires used the same platform as the roughly 670 first-cohort repertoires, a later analysis reported.

Study findings and constraints: Most TCR sequences proved rare, with some public TCRs found in many donors.

Clones were sequenced by immunoSEQ multiplex PCR, and TCRdb holds only the in-frame ones, with some missing. This sample carries under 200,000 clones, less than 90% of them seen once, and the ten largest clones take approximately 2.2%. Deletions cut 4 bases from V and 5 bases from J, with 11 bases between. The CDR3 has 13 residues. Germline CDR1 SNHLY, CDR2 FYNNEI. The chain combines TRBV2 with TRBJ1-1; D unclear. The receptor comes from a woman aged 18-29 years in good health and CMV-seronegative. Sequenced: PBMCs. The CDR3 loop reads CASSVQSSTEAFF. CDR3 nucleotide sequence: TGTGCCAGCAGTGTACAGAGTTCGACTGAAGCTTTCTTT.